Sequencing of this T cell receptor beta chain was carried out in a study of blood T cell repertoires in COVID-19 (dated by TCRdb to the early 2020s). Regarding the research as a whole: Samples covering the acute and convalescent phases of COVID-19 were provided by collaborators in the United States, Italy and Spain. The material from the prospective study consisted of cDNA or gDNA derived from T cells, B-cell-depleted T cells, or PBMCs. Deeply sampled blood TCRbeta repertoires from subjects exposed to, actively infected with, or recovered from COVID-19 were included in the dataset. A freely available public database, intended as a resource for researchers studying the immune response to SARS-CoV-2, is where the repertoires were released. The samples were drawn from the first 160 participants of the ongoing ImmuneRACE study and from 950 to 1,500 subjects provided by 6 global collaborators. Nearly every sample came with metadata listing a de-identified subject ID, COVID-19 status, age in years and sex. HLA class I and class II types, where available, came from metadata supplied by the sample provider rather than from assay-based typing. The full study reports these points: The quantity of clinical and demographic metadata differed by source and by participant and was supplied without curation.

TCRbeta CDR3 regions were amplified from genomic DNA by means of the immunoSEQ Assay, a bias-controlled multiplex PCR. On the study's bioinformatics: The number of nucleated cells in each sample was estimated from the amplification of reference gene primers within the assay. To quantify the absolute abundance of each unique TCRbeta CDR3 rearrangement, sequence reads were collapsed and filtered. For each sample, productive Simpson clonality was calculated by taking the square root of Simpson's diversity index across productive rearrangements. TCRdb re-hosts the immuneACCESS table, in-frame sequences only. Its copies lack some clones; in the studies checked, an unresolved V gene accounts for under half of them, and the cause for the rest is not known. The V and J calls and clone size were taken over from that table, and D and trimming were inferred from the DNA. For this sample the table gives 200,000 to 250,000 clones, of which approximately 83% were detected only once. 3% of the sample lies in the top ten.

Samples from volunteer blood donors who had recovered from COVID-19 were contributed by a second Seattle source. Collaborating institutions collected whole blood in K2EDTA tubes following their own protocols. For TCRbeta analysis, collaborators shipped samples in one of three forms: frozen whole blood, isolated PBMCs, or DNA extracted from either of those sample types. CDR1 and CDR2, per the germline V gene, are SGHRS and YFSETQ. The cysteine opens and the phenylalanine closes a CDR3 of 17 amino acids. Only CDR3 DNA remains: 51 bases, in frame from the first base. Clipping removes 0 bases from V and 7 bases from J, with 9 as the unmatched junction base count. Remarks on this clone: It has no known antigen specificity. Per-base quality was not reported, and no clone a single base away is much larger than it.

The receptor's source is a woman aged 25 to 39 who had recovered from COVID-19. The chain is encoded by TRBV5-1 joined to TRBJ1-4, and 10 junctional nucleotides match TRBD1. The sequencing sample was made of peripheral blood. The DNA sequence is given as TGCGCCAGCAGCTTGGCCATGACAGGGGGCGGAGGTGAAAAACTGTTTTTT. Its product reads: CASSLAMTGGGGEKLFF.